This T cell receptor (beta chain) emerged from a study of cytotoxic CD8 clonotypes in ibrutinib-treated CLL. Generated by immunoSEQ multiplex PCR, the TCRdb table keeps only in-frame clones and is missing some. Here the sample spans about 45,000 clones, just over 65% being singletons. With 7 bases removed from V and 1 base from J, the gap between germline ends came to 13 bases. The CDR3 loop spans 14 amino acids. Germline V gives CDR1 SNHLY, CDR2 FYNNEI. The sequence was collected from a human donor with chronic lymphocytic leukemia. The chain couples TRBV2 to TRBJ1-1; tentative D call: TRBD1 (5 bases). The sequencing used PBMCs, collected after 24 months of ibrutinib treatment. The CDR3 DNA reads TGTGCCAGCATCGCTCAGGGACCGAACACTGAAGCTTTCTTT. It codes for CASIAQGPNTEAFF.